This T cell receptor (beta chain) was profiled in a study of blood T cell repertoires in COVID-19. Across the study: COVID-19 samples collected from the United States, Italy and Spain covered acute and convalescent phases. The cDNA or gDNA used as material had been derived from T cells, B-cell-depleted T cells, or PBMCs.

As processed by the authors: Estimated nucleated cell counts came from reference gene primer amplification. TCRdb's table, derived via immunoSEQ multiplex PCR, lists solely in-frame clones and lacks some. V and J calls and clone size are those listed in that table; D and trimming were worked out from the DNA. There are under 30,000 clones in the sample; around 83% occur only once, and about 25% lies in the top ten. Germline lookup yields CDR1 SGHTA and CDR2 FQGTGA. V lost 3 bases and J lost 6; bases outside the gene matches: 6. The length of the CDR3 is 14 residues. The chain couples TRBV7-3 to TRBJ2-3; 7 bases fit TRBD1. The sequence was obtained from a human donor in a cohort sampled during active COVID-19. What was sequenced was peripheral blood. The CDR3, as DNA: TGTGCCAGCAGCTTCGGGACAGAGGGGGATACGCAGTATTTT. The encoded protein is CASSFGTEGDTQYF.